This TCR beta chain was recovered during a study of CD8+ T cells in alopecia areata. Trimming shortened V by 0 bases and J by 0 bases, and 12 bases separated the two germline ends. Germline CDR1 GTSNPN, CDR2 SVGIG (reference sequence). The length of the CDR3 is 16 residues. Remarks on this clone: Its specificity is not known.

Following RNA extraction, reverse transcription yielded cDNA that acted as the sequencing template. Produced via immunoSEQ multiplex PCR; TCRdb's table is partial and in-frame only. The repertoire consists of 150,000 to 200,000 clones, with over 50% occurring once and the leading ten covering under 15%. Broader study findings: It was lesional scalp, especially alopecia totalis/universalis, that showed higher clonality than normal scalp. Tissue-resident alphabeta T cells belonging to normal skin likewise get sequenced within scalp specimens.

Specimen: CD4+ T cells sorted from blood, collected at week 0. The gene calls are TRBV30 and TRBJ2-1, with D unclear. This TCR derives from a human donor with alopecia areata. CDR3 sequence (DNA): TGTGCCTGGAGTGTAGGCCTCGTGGGCTCCTACAATGAGCAGTTCTTC. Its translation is CAWSVGLVGSYNEQFF.